There are a few counts of the clone carrying this T cell receptor (beta chain). TCRdb reprocessed the RT-PCR reads with MiXCR, giving one entry per CDR3 protein. The sample lists more than 600,000 distinct CDR3 sequences, 12% to 15% seen once, with about 3.9% in the top ten. CDR1 MNHNS and CDR2 SASEGT come from the germline V gene. This CDR3 has 19 amino acids. The V end was cut by 7 bases, the J end by 0 bases, with 25 bases between. Material for sequencing was memory CD4+ T cells from blood. The sequence came from a female donor in good health, serving as a healthy control. The chain employs TRBV6-1 and TRBJ1-5; the D gene is possibly TRBD1 (6 bases). CDR3 coding DNA: TGTGCCAGCACACTAGGCCAGGGGCCTGCAACTTATAGCAATCAGCCCCAGCATTTT. Translation gives CASTLGQGPATYSNQPQHF.